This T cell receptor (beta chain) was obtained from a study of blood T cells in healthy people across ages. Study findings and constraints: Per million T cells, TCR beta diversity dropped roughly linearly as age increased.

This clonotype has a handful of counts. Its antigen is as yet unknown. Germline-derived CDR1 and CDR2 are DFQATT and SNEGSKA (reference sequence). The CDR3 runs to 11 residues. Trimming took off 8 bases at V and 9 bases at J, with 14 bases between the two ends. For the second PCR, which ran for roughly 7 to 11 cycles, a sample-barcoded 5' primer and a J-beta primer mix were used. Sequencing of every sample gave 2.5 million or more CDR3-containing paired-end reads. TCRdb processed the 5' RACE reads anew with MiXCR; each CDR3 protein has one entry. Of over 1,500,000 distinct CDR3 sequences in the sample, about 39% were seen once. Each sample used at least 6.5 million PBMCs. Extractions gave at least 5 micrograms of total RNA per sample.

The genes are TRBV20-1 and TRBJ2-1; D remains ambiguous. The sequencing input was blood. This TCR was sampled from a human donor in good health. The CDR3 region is CSPTITTEQFF. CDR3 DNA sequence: TGCAGTCCCACGATTACTACTGAGCAGTTCTTC.